This entry features one T cell receptor (beta chain) sequence. Its antigen is unidentified. This record belongs to a study of early T cells in non-severe SARS-CoV-2 infection. Study-wide results and caveats: Lookups in VDJdb leaned toward anti-spike CD8 responses and missed private and CD4 specificities.

One entry per CDR3 protein, called by TCRdb with MiXCR from the 5' RACE reads. Seen here are tens of thousands of distinct CDR3 sequences, around 15% observed once, and the top ten hold under 6.5%. The source is an adult who was a healthcare worker with PCR-confirmed SARS-CoV-2 infection or an uninfected control (not recorded which). The sample was whole blood.

In DNA, the CDR3 is TGTGCCAGCAGCCCCCGAGGGGCAGAAAAACTGTTTTTT. This gives the protein CASSPRGAEKLFF. This sequence joins TRBV7-2 and TRBJ1-4, with a weak D call TRBD1 (5 bases). Looked up from germline, CDR1 is SGHTA and CDR2 is FQGNSA. This CDR3 has 13 amino acids. The V gene lost 5 bases and the J gene lost 8 bases, with 12 bases spanning the gap.